This T cell receptor beta chain was retrieved from a study of OX40 agonist ivuxolimab in advanced cancers. Only in-frame clones appear in the TCRdb table, and some are missing; sequencing was by immunoSEQ multiplex PCR. The sample records about 24,000 clones, approximately 88% being singletons. Germline CDR1 is LGHNA and CDR2 is YNFKEQ. V gave up 5 bases and J gave up 3 bases, with 4 bases separating them. The CDR3 totals 11 residues. The receptor's source is an adult with an advanced solid tumor such as melanoma, head and neck, liver or kidney cancer. The rearrangement uses TRBV4-2 and TRBJ2-5; D is unresolved. Sequencing used CD4+ or CD8+ T cells sorted from blood, obtained in a trial of the OX40 agonist ivuxolimab. The CDR3 here is CASSYKETQYF. DNA for the CDR3: TGTGCCAGCAGCTACAAAGAGACCCAGTACTTC.